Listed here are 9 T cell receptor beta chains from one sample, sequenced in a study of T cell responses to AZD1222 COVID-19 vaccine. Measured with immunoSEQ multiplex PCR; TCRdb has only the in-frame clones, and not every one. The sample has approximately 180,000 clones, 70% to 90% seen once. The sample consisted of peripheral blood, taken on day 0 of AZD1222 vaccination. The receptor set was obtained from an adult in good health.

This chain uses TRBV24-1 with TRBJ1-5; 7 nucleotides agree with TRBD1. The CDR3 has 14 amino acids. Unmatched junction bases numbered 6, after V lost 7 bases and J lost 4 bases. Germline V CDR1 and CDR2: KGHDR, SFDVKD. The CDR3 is CATSDRVWNQPQHF. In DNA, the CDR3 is TGTGCCACCAGCGACAGGGTTTGGAATCAGCCCCAGCATTTT.

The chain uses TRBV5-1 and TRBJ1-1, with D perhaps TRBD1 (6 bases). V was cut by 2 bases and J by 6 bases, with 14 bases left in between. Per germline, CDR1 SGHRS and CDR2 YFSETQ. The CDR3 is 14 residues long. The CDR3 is CASSLTGPGAEAFF. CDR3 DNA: TGCGCCAGCAGCTTAACAGGGCCGGGCGCTGAAGCTTTCTTT.

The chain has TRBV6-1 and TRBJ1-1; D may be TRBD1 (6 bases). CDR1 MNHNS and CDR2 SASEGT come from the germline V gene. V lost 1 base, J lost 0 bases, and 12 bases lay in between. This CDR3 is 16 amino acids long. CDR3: CASSEVQGRVNTEAFF. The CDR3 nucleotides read TGTGCCAGCAGTGAAGTACAGGGACGCGTGAACACTGAAGCTTTCTTT.

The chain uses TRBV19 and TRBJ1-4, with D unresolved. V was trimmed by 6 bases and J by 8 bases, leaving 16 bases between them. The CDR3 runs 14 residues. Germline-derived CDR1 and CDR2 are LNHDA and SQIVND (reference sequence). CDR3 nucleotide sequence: TGTGCCAGTAGGACCCTCGGAAAGGAGGAAAAACTGTTTTTT. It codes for CASRTLGKEEKLFF.

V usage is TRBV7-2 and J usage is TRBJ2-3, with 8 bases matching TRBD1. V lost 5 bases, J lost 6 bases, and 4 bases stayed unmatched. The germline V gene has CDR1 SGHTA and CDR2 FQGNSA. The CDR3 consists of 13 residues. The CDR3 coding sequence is TGTGCCAGCAGCCTTCGACAGGGGGATACGCAGTATTTT. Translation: CASSLRQGDTQYF. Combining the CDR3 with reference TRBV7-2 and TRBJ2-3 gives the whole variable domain GAGVSQSPSNKVTEKGKDVELRCDPISGHTALYWYRQSLGQGLEFLIYFQGNSAPDKSGLPSDRFSAERTGGSVSTLTIQRTQQEDSAVYLCASSLRQGDTQYFGPGTRLTVL.

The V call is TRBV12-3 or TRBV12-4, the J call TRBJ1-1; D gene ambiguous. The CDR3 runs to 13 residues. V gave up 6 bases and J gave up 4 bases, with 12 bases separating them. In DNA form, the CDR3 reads TGTGCCAGCAGGGATCTGGATGGCACTGAAGCTTTCTTT. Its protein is CASRDLDGTEAFF.

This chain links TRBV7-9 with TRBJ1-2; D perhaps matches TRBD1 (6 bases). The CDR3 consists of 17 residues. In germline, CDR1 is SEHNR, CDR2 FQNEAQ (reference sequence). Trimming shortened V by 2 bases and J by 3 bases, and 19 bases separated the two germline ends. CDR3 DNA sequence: TGTGCCAGCAGCTTACTCCAACGCGGGGACATAGACTATGGCTACACCTTC. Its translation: CASSLLQRGDIDYGYTF.

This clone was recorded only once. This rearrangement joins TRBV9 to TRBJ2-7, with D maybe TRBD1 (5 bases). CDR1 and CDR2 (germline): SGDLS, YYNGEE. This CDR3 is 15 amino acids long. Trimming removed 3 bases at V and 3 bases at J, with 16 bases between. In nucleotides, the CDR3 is TGTGCCAGCAGCGCGGAAGGCAGGGTGGACTACGAGCAGTACTTC. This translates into CASSAEGRVDYEQYF.

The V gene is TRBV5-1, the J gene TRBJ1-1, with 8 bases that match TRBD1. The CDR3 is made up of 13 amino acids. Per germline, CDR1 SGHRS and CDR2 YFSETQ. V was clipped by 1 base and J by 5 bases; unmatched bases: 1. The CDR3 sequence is CASSLYRGTEAFF. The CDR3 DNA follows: TGCGCCAGCAGCTTGTACAGGGGGACTGAAGCTTTCTTT.